A single sample is the source of the 14 T cell receptor beta chains below, sequenced in a study of technical replicates of blood from a handful of donors. Data came from immunoSEQ multiplex PCR; TCRdb stores just in-frame clones and leaves some out. The sample lists around 73,000 clones, roughly 90% seen once, with 4.7% in the top ten. Sample: PBMCs. Source of these receptors: a human donor in good health. Some clones in this sample may be carry-over from other donors' samples.

V is TRBV28 and J is TRBJ2-7, with a tentative D call TRBD2 (6 bases). V was trimmed by 8 bases and J by 0 bases, leaving 14 bases between them. Germline V gene lookup returns CDR1 MDHEN and CDR2 SYDVKM. The CDR3 has 14 amino acids. The CDR3 sequence is CASSGASDSYEQYF. Written as DNA, the CDR3 is TGTGCCAGCTCCGGGGCTAGCGACTCCTACGAGCAGTACTTC. The variable domain in full, with the rest retrieved from reference TRBV28 and TRBJ2-7, is DVKVTQSSRYLVKRTGEKVFLECVQDMDHENMFWYRQDPGLGLRLIYFSYDVKMKEKGDIPEGYSVSREKKERFSLILESASTNQTSMYLCASSGASDSYEQYFGPGTRLTVT.

The rearrangement uses TRBV4-2 and TRBJ1-1, with no clear D. Deletions cut 0 bases from V and 1 base from J, with 9 bases between. The CDR3 runs 15 residues. The germline CDR1 and CDR2 sequences are LGHNA and YNFKEQ. The CDR3 spells CASSQDMSPNTEAFF. The CDR3 DNA is TGTGCCAGCAGCCAAGATATGTCCCCGAACACTGAAGCTTTCTTT.

This rearrangement joins TRBV4-3 to TRBJ2-7; 7 nucleotides match TRBD1. Germline values: CDR1 LGHNA, CDR2 YSLEER. The CDR3 sequence is 14 residues long. Losses at the gene ends were 3 bases for V and 2 bases for J; bases not matched to a gene: 4. The CDR3 coding sequence is TGCGCCAGCAGCCAGGCCGACAGGGCCTACGAGCAGTACTTC. Its translation is CASSQADRAYEQYF.

This clone has a single count. This sequence joins TRBV15 and TRBJ2-7, with 9 bases identical to TRBD2. The germline V gene has CDR1 LNHNV and CDR2 YYDKDF (reference sequence). V lost 3 bases to trimming and J lost 3 bases; unmatched junction nucleotides: 9. CDR3 size: 16 residues. CDR3 in DNA: TGTGCCACCAGCAGTTTTCTGACTAGCGGTTACTACGAGCAGTACTTC. This gives the protein CATSSFLTSGYYEQYF.

The rearrangement links TRBV30 to TRBJ2-2; 8 bases fit TRBD1. The germline V gene has CDR1 GTSNPN and CDR2 SVGIG (reference sequence). With 7 bases clipped from V and 3 bases from J, the junction kept 1 base outside the gene matches. The CDR3 runs to 12 residues. Written as DNA, the CDR3 is TGTGCCTCGACAGGGGACACCGGGGAGCTGTTTTTT. This translates into CASTGDTGELFF.

The chain has TRBV5-1 and TRBJ2-5; a possible D gene is TRBD1 (6 bases). The V end lost 3 bases, the J end lost 6 bases, and 15 bases lay between the germline ends. CDR3 length: 14 residues. CDR1 and CDR2 (germline): SGHRS, YFSETQ. In DNA form, the CDR3 reads TGCGCCAGCAGCTCAACCGGGACAACCCAGACCCAGTACTTC. Translation gives CASSSTGTTQTQYF.

The genes are TRBV9 and TRBJ1-2; 8 positions agree with TRBD1. Per the germline V gene, CDR1 is SGDLS and CDR2 is YYNGEE. Trimming at V came to 3 bases and at J to 8 bases, leaving 12 bases not matched to a gene. The CDR3 spans 15 residues. The CDR3, as DNA: TGTGCCAGCAGCGCGGATAGCAGGGGGCTGGGAGGCTACACCTTC. Translation: CASSADSRGLGGYTF. Combining the CDR3 with reference TRBV9 and TRBJ1-2 gives the whole variable domain DSGVTQTPKHLITATGQRVTLRCSPRSGDLSVYWYQQSLDQGLQFLIQYYNGEERAKGNILERFSAQQFPDLHSELNLSSLELGDSALYFCASSADSRGLGGYTFGSGTRLTVV.

The chain is built from TRBV15 and TRBJ1-5; 7 bases fit TRBD1. Per germline, CDR1 LNHNV and CDR2 YYDKDF (reference sequence). V was clipped by 6 bases and J by 1 base; unmatched bases: 3. The CDR3 has 14 amino acids. CDR3 protein: CATRIQGSNQPQHF. As DNA, the CDR3 is TGTGCCACCAGGATACAGGGGAGCAATCAGCCCCAGCATTTT.

This CDR3 reads CASSQSRRAGGELFF. CDR3 DNA sequence: TGCGCCAGCAGCCAATCACGGAGGGCCGGCGGGGAGCTGTTTTTT. The chain couples TRBV4-3 to TRBJ2-2; D might be TRBD2 (6 bases). This CDR3 spans 15 amino acids. In germline, CDR1 is LGHNA, CDR2 YSLEER. The ends were cut back, 2 bases at V and 7 bases at J, with 14 bases in the middle.

This clone was picked up one time. V gene TRBV30 combines with J gene TRBJ1-2; 8 nucleotides agree with TRBD1. This CDR3 spans 12 amino acids. V trimming: 4 bases; J trimming: 8 bases; junction bases outside the gene matches: 6. Germline CDR1 and CDR2: GTSNPN and SVGIG (reference sequence). The CDR3 is CAWTPGGFGYTF. The CDR3 region has the DNA TGTGCCTGGACCCCAGGGGGCTTCGGCTACACCTTC.

V usage is TRBV5-6 and J usage is TRBJ1-6; D might be TRBD1 (5 bases). CDR3 size: 13 residues. The V end was cut by 1 base, the J end by 9 bases, with 8 bases between. The germline CDR1 and CDR2 sequences are SGHDT and YYEEEE. The CDR3 DNA reads TGTGCCAGCAGCTTGCGGGGGGGTTCACCCCTCCACTTT. This gives the protein CASSLRGGSPLHF.

This chain links TRBV7-3 with TRBJ2-5; 8 positions match TRBD2. The CDR3 is made up of 13 amino acids. Germline trimming cut 8 bases from V and 1 base from J; bases unmatched to any gene: 3. The germline V gene encodes CDR1 SGHTA and CDR2 FQGTGA. CDR3 sequence (DNA): TGTGCCAGCGGAACTAGCGGCCAAGAGACCCAGTACTTC. Translated: CASGTSGQETQYF.

The chain combines TRBV28 with TRBJ2-6, with D hard to call. CDR1 is MDHEN, CDR2 SYDVKM, per germline. The CDR3 has 16 amino acids. Trimming pared 5 bases from V and 1 base from J, leaving 12 bases between. CDR3 sequence: CASSTNTMSGANVLTF. In DNA form, the CDR3 reads TGTGCCAGCAGTACGAATACAATGTCTGGGGCCAACGTCCTGACTTTC.

As regards this clone: Other DNA variants within this sample encode the same CDR3. The chain uses TRBV6-5 and TRBJ1-2, with D unresolved. The CDR3 totals 14 residues. The germline V gene has CDR1 MNHEY and CDR2 SVGAGI. V lost 2 bases and J lost 1, with 8 bases in between. The chain's CDR3 is CASSYGGSNYGYTF. CDR3 nucleotide sequence: TGTGCCAGCAGTTACGGCGGGAGTAACTATGGCTACACCTTC.